This T cell receptor beta chain was observed in a study of blood T cell repertoires in COVID-19. Across the study: T cells, B-cell-depleted T cells, or PBMCs provided the cDNA or gDNA that served as material.

Sequenced by immunoSEQ multiplex PCR; TCRdb stores in-frame clones only, minus some. Found here are some 500,000 clones, roughly 90% of them singletons; the top ten hold about 1.7%. The CDR3 extends over 16 amino acids. V was shortened by 6 bases and J by 2 bases, with 17 bases between the two germline ends. CDR1 is MNHEY, CDR2 SMNVEV, per germline (reference sequence). The receptor was derived from a woman in her forties who had recovered from COVID-19. The chain links TRBV27 to TRBJ2-1, with D possibly TRBD1 on 5 matching bases. Sequenced sample: PBMCs or T cells enriched from blood (not recorded which). CDR3 sequence reads: CASSGGPRATYNEQFF. The CDR3 DNA reads TGTGCCAGCAGCGGTGGGCCCAGGGCTACCTACAATGAGCAGTTCTTC.